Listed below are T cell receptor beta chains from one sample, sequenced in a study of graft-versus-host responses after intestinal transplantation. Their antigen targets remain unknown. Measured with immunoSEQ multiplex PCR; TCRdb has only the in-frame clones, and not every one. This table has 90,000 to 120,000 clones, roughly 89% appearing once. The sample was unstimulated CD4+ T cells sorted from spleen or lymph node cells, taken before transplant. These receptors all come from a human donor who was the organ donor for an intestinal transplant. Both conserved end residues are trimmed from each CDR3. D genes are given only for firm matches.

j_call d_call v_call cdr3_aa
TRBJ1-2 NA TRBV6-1 ALGEAYGYT
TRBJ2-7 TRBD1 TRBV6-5 ASTPRGTGSIEQY
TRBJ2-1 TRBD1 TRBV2 ASTPGQSYNEQF
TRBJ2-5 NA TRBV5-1 ASSLSPRETQY
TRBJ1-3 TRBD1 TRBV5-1 ASSPTGGAGGNTIY
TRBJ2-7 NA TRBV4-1 ASSRRDVFSYEQY
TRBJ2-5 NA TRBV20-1 SARAETQY
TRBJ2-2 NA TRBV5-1 ASSPPGLSDTGELF
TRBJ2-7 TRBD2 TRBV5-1 ASSAGLAGASSPSYEQY
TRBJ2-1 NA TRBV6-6 ASSSRVSYNEQF
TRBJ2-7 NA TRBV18 ASSPPGGSYEQY
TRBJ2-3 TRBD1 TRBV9 ASSFRQGITDTQY
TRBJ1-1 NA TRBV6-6 ASSSSDIMNTEAF
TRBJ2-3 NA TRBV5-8 ASSLDRGTDTQY
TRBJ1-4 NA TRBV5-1 ASSLDGGPRGEKLF
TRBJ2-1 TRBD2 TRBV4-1 ASSRNLAGGYNEQF
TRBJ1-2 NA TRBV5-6 ASSLRTGELNYGYT
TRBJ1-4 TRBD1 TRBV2 ASTRPGQGTFGEKLF
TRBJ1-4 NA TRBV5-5 ASSSPVGNEKLF
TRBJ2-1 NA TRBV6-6 ASRRLGNEQF
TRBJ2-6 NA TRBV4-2 ASRRQVNSGANVLT
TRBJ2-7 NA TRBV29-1 SVGEGDEQY
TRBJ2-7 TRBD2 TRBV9 ASSVGGGSPYEQY
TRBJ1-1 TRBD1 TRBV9 ASSASGTGNTEAF
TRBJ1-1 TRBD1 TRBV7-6 ASSSQSGQGRAF
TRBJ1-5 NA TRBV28 ASSSPGRSNQPQH
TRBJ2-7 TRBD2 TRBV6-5 ASSSRLAGGHEQY
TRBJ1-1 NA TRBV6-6 ASSPGTRMAVAF
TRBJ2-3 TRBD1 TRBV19 ASSWTGSPTDTQY
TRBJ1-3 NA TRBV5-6 ASSLAGRRATIY
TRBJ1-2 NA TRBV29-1 SFTGTGYGYT
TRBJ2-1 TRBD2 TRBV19 ASRASGGAKSYNEQF
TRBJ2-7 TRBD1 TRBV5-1 ASSLGQGSYEQY
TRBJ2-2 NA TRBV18 ASSPTAETGGELF
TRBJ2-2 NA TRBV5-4 ASSLDPGRGELF
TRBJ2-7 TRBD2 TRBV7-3 ASSLSPPTSGRYEQY
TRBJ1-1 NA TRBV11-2 ASSLATGTEAF
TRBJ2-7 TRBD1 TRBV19 ASSPPGQPYEQY
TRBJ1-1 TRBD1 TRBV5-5 ASSIEGGGNTEAF
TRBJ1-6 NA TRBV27 ASSTTRESYNSPLH
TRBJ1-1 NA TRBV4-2 ASSHYDGNTEAF
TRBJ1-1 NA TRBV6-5 ASSYLVGENEAF
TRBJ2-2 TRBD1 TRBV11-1 ASSSRDRVGTGELF
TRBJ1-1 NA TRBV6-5 ASGNPGYPNTEAF